The clone carrying this T cell receptor (beta chain) was detected ten times or more. Its antigen is still unknown. The CDR3 runs to 12 residues. The germline V gene encodes CDR1 MNHEY and CDR2 SMNVEV (reference sequence). V gave up 6 bases and J gave up 5 bases, with 10 bases separating them. TCRdb re-called the 5' RACE reads with MiXCR, one entry per CDR3 protein. This table has about 71,000 distinct CDR3 sequences, 4.5% to 5.5% appearing once. The data are from a study of neurological immune-mediated disorders. Study-wide background: Multiple sclerosis patients numbered some 34, with about 30 relapsing-remitting and 3 secondary progressive.

Findings of the study overall: The study found the most TCR clonal expansion in HTLV-1-associated myelopathy and the least in multiple sclerosis, below healthy controls.

Specimen: PBMCs. This TCR was recovered from a man aged 30 to 45 with multiple sclerosis. The chain uses TRBV27 and TRBJ1-1; no reliable D call. The CDR3 DNA reads as TGTGCCAGCAGGGCGGGGTGGACTGAAGCTTTCTTT. This sequence encodes CASRAGWTEAFF.